This passage covers 14 T cell receptor beta chains from one sample sequenced in a study of cytomegalovirus exposure and HLA in healthy donors. The PCR used 60 Vbeta and 13 Jbeta primers. The method was immunoSEQ multiplex PCR; TCRdb's version includes in-frame clones alone and lacks a portion of them. Among more than 90,000 clones listed, approximately 82% were seen once. Source material: PBMCs. Receptors were obtained from a man aged 25 to 45 in good health and CMV-seropositive.

This clone was counted a few times. DNA for the CDR3: TGTGCCAGTAAAGGACAGCGCAATGAGCAGTTCTTC. It yields the protein CASKGQRNEQFF. J is TRBJ2-1 and V is TRBV28; D is perhaps TRBD1 (6 bases). Germline CDR1 and CDR2: MDHEN and SYDVKM. The length of the CDR3 is 12 residues. V gave up 9 bases and J gave up 6 bases, with 12 bases separating them.

The chain links TRBV10-3 to TRBJ1-1, with 8 bases lining up with TRBD1. Germline CDR1 and CDR2: ENHRY and SYGVKD. The CDR3 spans 14 residues. The J segment lost 3 bases and the V segment lost 5 bases, leaving 5 bases of the junction unmatched. CDR3 residues: CAISQGAGDTEAFF. The CDR3 bases are TGTGCCATCAGTCAGGGGGCTGGGGACACTGAAGCTTTCTTT.

This clone showed up just a few times. The chain links TRBV11-1 to TRBJ2-2, with a possible D match to TRBD2 (7 bases). With 5 bases removed from V and 7 bases from J, the gap between germline ends came to 20 bases. This CDR3 is built from 16 residues. Germline V CDR1 and CDR2: SGHAT, FQDESV (reference sequence). The CDR3 sequence: CASSPGRGGLVGELFF. CDR3 coding DNA: TGTGCCAGCAGCCCGGGAAGGGGGGGGCTGGTCGGGGAGCTGTTTTTT.

The chain has TRBV5-6 and TRBJ2-7; perhaps TRBD1 as D (6 bases). The germline gives CDR1 SGHDT, CDR2 YYEEEE. CDR3 length: 17 amino acids. The ends were cut back, 4 bases at V and 0 bases at J, with 20 bases in the middle. The CDR3 spells CASSTRTGTWSSYEQYV. CDR3 DNA sequence: TGTGCCAGCAGCACCCGAACCGGGACATGGAGCTCCTACGAGCAGTACGTC.

The V call is TRBV18, the J call TRBJ2-7; 14 bases match TRBD2. The CDR3 runs 15 residues. Trimming at V came to 4 bases and at J to 6 bases, leaving 5 bases not matched to a gene. Germline lookup yields CDR1 KGHSH and CDR2 LQKENI. The CDR3 DNA sequence: TGTGCCAGCTCACGCGGACTAGCGGGGGGAACCGAGCAGTACTTC. Amino acid sequence: CASSRGLAGGTEQYF.

The CDR3 DNA sequence: TGCAGCGCTAGACAGGTCTCTGGGGCCAACGTCCTGACTTTC. Residues: CSARQVSGANVLTF. The chain couples TRBV29-1 to TRBJ2-6; perhaps TRBD1 as D (6 bases). Germline CDR1 is SQVTM and CDR2 is ANQGSEA. The CDR3 runs to 14 residues. Trimming removed 7 bases from V and 0 bases from J, with 10 bases in between.

V gene TRBV6-1 combines with J gene TRBJ1-5; a possible D gene is TRBD1 (6 bases). Trimming removed 1 base at V and 4 bases at J, with 8 bases between. Germline CDR1 and CDR2: MNHNS and SASEGT. This CDR3 comprises 14 residues. This CDR3 reads CASSEEGGNQPQHF. The CDR3 nucleotides read TGTGCCAGCAGTGAAGAGGGGGGGAATCAGCCCCAGCATTTT.

The chain employs TRBV30 and TRBJ1-1; 7 bases map to TRBD1. Germline-derived CDR1 and CDR2 are GTSNPN and SVGIG (reference sequence). This CDR3 has 15 amino acids. With V trimmed by 3 bases and J by 6 bases, 13 bases remained unmatched. The CDR3 region has the DNA TGTGCCTGGAGCTGGATCTACAGGGGTTCCGCTGAAGCTTTCTTT. Its protein is CAWSWIYRGSAEAFF.

This clone occurred once. The V call is TRBV5-1, the J call TRBJ2-1; TRBD2 aligns across 11 bases. V lost 3 bases to trimming and J lost 1 base; unmatched junction nucleotides: 6. The germline CDR1 and CDR2 sequences are SGHRS and YFSETQ. CDR3 size: 17 residues. CDR3 nucleotides: TGCGCCAGCAGCTGGGGGGGGACTAGCGGATCCTACAATGAGCAGTTCTTC. It specifies CASSWGGTSGSYNEQFF.

Note on this clone: Distinct nucleotide sequences in the sample also encode this CDR3. The gene calls are TRBV5-1 and TRBJ1-2, with D perhaps TRBD1 (5 bases). Germline V gene lookup returns CDR1 SGHRS and CDR2 YFSETQ. Trimming stripped 0 bases from V and 4 bases from J, with 10 bases between. This CDR3 has 14 residues. DNA of the CDR3: TGCGCCAGCAGCTTGGGCGACAGAGGCTATGGCTACACCTTC. As protein: CASSLGDRGYGYTF.

The chain employs TRBV5-1 and TRBJ1-2; TRBD1 matches at 8 bases. V was clipped by 3 bases and J by 6 bases; unmatched bases: 4. The CDR3 covers 13 residues. Germline V CDR1 and CDR2: SGHRS, YFSETQ. The CDR3 protein is CASSSGQGDGYTF. The CDR3 nucleotides read TGCGCCAGCAGCTCCGGACAGGGAGATGGCTACACCTTC.

The chain joins TRBV10-2 to TRBJ2-3, with 8 bases fitting TRBD1. The V segment lost 1 base and the J segment 5 bases; nucleotides outside the gene matches: 5. The CDR3 spans 15 residues. Germline V gene data show CDR1 as WSHSY and CDR2 as SAAADI. CDR3 residues: CASSEFLQGVDTQYF. The CDR3 bases are TGCGCCAGCAGTGAGTTCTTACAGGGGGTAGATACGCAGTATTTT.

This clone was counted between two and nine times. The chain recombines TRBV29-1 with TRBJ1-1; D gene uncertain. This CDR3 spans 13 amino acids. V shed 2 bases and J shed 1 base, with 8 bases lying between them. CDR1 is SQVTM and CDR2 is ANQGSEA in the germline V gene. CDR3 amino acids: CSVETQRNTEAFF. The CDR3 DNA reads as TGCAGCGTTGAAACACAGAGGAACACTGAAGCTTTCTTT.

This rearrangement joins TRBV9 to TRBJ2-5; 10 nucleotides align to TRBD2. With 2 bases clipped from V and 0 bases from J, the junction kept 13 bases outside the gene matches. Looked up from germline, CDR1 is SGDLS and CDR2 is YYNGEE. The CDR3 totals 19 residues. The CDR3 here is CASSVSGGTKGAYQETQYF. In DNA form, the CDR3 reads TGTGCCAGCAGCGTTAGCGGGGGGACGAAAGGAGCGTACCAAGAGACCCAGTACTTC.